The 18 T cell receptor beta chains below were found in one sample sequenced in a study of tissue T cells after allogeneic stem cell transplantation. Sequencing was performed with immunoSEQ multiplex PCR; in TCRdb, only in-frame clones are kept and a portion is missing. The repertoire holds some 47,000 clones, with 73% as singletons. The sequenced sample consisted of sorted cells pooled from one or two spleens. The receptors shown here come from a pool of C57BL/6 mice in good health.

A word on this clone: The genes and germline here are from mouse. The CDR3 end lies 1 residue beyond the end of the read and is filled in from the germline J gene. The chain employs TRBV29 and TRBJ1-4, with D tentatively TRBD1 (6 bases). Per the germline V gene, CDR1 is MSHET and CDR2 is SYDVDS. CDR3 length: 15 residues. The germline V and J ends were trimmed by 2 bases and 1 base, with 8 bases remaining between them. The sequenced part of the CDR3 DNA is TGTGCTAGCAGTTTAAGAGGGGGTTCCAACGAAAGATTATTT. Encoded protein: CASSLRGGSNERLF. The complete CDR3 sequence is CASSLRGGSNERLFF. The entire variable domain, with the rest obtained from reference TRBV29 and TRBJ1-4, is as follows: DMKVTQMPRYLIKRMGENVLLECGQDMSHETMYWYRQDPGLGLQLIYISYDVDSNSEGDIPKGYRVSRKKREHFSLILDSAKTNQTSVYFCASSLRGGSNERLFFGHGTKLSVL.

As to this clone: Genes and germline come from the mouse. The CDR3 end lies 1 residue beyond the end of the read and is filled in from the germline J gene. The genes are TRBV16 and TRBJ2-5; D is unclear. The CDR3 totals 13 residues. Germline CDR1 SGHSA, CDR2 FRNQAP. Trimming stripped 0 bases from V and 2 bases from J, with 3 bases between. The chain's CDR3 is CASSLDTQDTQYF. The CDR3 DNA, read in part, is TGTGCAAGCAGCTTAGACACCCAAGACACCCAGTAC.

A note on this clone: Gene names are the mouse ones. The sequence runs out 1 residue before the end of the CDR3; the remainder is reconstructed from the germline J gene. The chain employs TRBV19 and TRBJ2-1; D gene ambiguous. The CDR3 length is 13 residues. Per the germline V gene, CDR1 is FNHDT and CDR2 is SITEND (reference sequence). The V end was cut by 4 bases, the J end by 6 bases, with 11 bases between. The DNA read from the CDR3 is TGTGCCAGCAGTCCCCATAAGGGTGCTGAGCAGTTC. This sequence encodes CASSPHKGAEQF. The complete CDR3 reads CASSPHKGAEQFF.

With regard to this clone: Here the gene names and germline are mouse. The read stops 1 residue short of the end of the CDR3; the missing end is completed from the germline J gene. The rearrangement joins TRBV3 to TRBJ1-2; TRBD1 matches at 11 bases. Germline assignment: CDR1 SNHLY and CDR2 FYNGKV (reference sequence). CDR3 size: 13 residues. Losses at the gene ends were 6 bases for V and 4 bases for J; bases not matched to a gene: 1. CDR3 DNA (partial): TGTGCCAGCAGGGGGACAGGGGGCTCCGACTACACC. It yields the protein CASRGTGGSDYT. The whole CDR3 sequence is CASRGTGGSDYTF. Based on the CDR3 plus reference TRBV3 and TRBJ1-2, the full variable domain is GPKVLQIPSHQIIDMGQMVTLNCDPVSNHLYFYWYKQILGQQMEFLVNFYNGKVMEKSKLFKDQFSVERPDGSYFTLKIQPTALEDSAVYFCASRGTGGSDYTFGSGTRLLVI.

Note on this clone: Mouse gene names apply. The CDR3 end lies 1 residue beyond the end of the read and is filled in from the germline J gene. Other DNA variants within this sample encode the same CDR3. J is TRBJ1-1 and V is TRBV19; 11 nucleotides agree with TRBD1. CDR1 and CDR2 from the germline V gene are FNHDT and SITEND (reference sequence). This CDR3 region has 14 residues. The ends lost 2 bases at V and 4 bases at J; junction bases unmatched: 1. The DNA read from the CDR3 is TGTGCCAGCAGTATCGGGACAGGGGGCACAGAAGTCTTC. Encoded protein: CASSIGTGGTEVF. The CDR3 in its entirety is CASSIGTGGTEVFF.

This clone was observed once. Gene names and germline refer to mouse. The read comes to an end 1 residue before the CDR3 does, leaving the germline J gene to fill in the end. The J gene is TRBJ2-5, the V gene TRBV19, with D uncertain. The CDR3 has 12 amino acids. V lost 3 bases, J lost 1 base, and 3 bases lay in between. Germline V gene lookup returns CDR1 FNHDT and CDR2 SITEND (reference sequence). The sequenced part of the CDR3 DNA is TGTGCCAGCAGTAGGGACCAAGACACCCAGTAC. It yields the protein CASSRDQDTQY. The CDR3, in full, reads CASSRDQDTQYF.

For this clone: Genes here carry mouse names. Sequencing ends 1 residue short of the CDR3 end; the germline J gene provides the rest. This sequence joins TRBV13-2 and TRBJ2-3, with 10 bases matching TRBD1. The CDR3 has 13 residues. The V gene end was trimmed by 5 bases and the J gene end by 5 bases; junction bases not matched to a gene: 2. Germline V gene lookup returns CDR1 NNHNN and CDR2 SYGAGS (reference sequence). CDR3 bases read: TGTGCCAGCGGGGGACAGGGGAGAGAAACGCTGTAT. Its translation: CASGGQGRETLY. The CDR3 reads in full as CASGGQGRETLYF.

About this clone itself: Gene names denote mouse genes. The read is 1 residue too short to cover the CDR3 end, so that end is filled in from the germline J gene. V gene TRBV13-1 combines with J gene TRBJ1-2; D may be TRBD1 (5 bases). Germline-derived CDR1 and CDR2 are NSHNY and SYGAGN. The CDR3 extends over 12 amino acids. Trimming took off 2 bases at V and 3 bases at J, with 5 bases between the two ends. CDR3 residues: CASSEGDSDYTF. CDR3 DNA (partial): TGTGCCAGCAGTGAAGGGGACTCCGACTACACC.

On this clone itself: Gene names denote mouse genes. The read ends 1 residue shy of where the CDR3 ends; the end is completed using the germline J gene. The chain carries TRBV12-1 and TRBJ2-7; D may be TRBD1 or TRBD2 (6 bases each). This CDR3 contains 13 residues. The V and J ends lost 4 bases and 0 bases respectively, with 9 bases between them. Germline V gene data show CDR1 as SGHSN and CDR2 as HYEKVE. Here the CDR3 reads CASSPGASYEQYF. The DNA read from the CDR3 is TGTGCCAGCTCCCCGGGGGCCTCCTATGAACAGTAC.

As regards this clone: The genes are named according to mouse. The read terminates 1 residue before the CDR3 end, so the remaining end is supplied by the germline J gene. V is TRBV31 and J is TRBJ1-4, with TRBD1 identical over 7 bases. The CDR3 is 14 amino acids. J was trimmed by 3 bases and V by 1 base; bases with no gene match: 2. Germline V gene data show CDR1 as GKSSPN and CDR2 as SITVG. Incomplete CDR3 DNA: TGTGCCTGGAGTCCCGGGACAGCCAACGAAAGATTATTT. The encoded protein is CAWSPGTANERLF. The full CDR3 protein is CAWSPGTANERLFF.

Of note for this clone: The genes and germline here are from mouse. The CDR3 goes on 1 residue after the read ends, and that part is filled in from the germline J gene. This chain connects TRBV19 to TRBJ2-3, with 10 positions matching TRBD1. This CDR3 comprises 15 residues. The germline V gene encodes CDR1 FNHDT and CDR2 SITEND (reference sequence). Germline trimming cut 4 bases from V and 3 bases from J; bases unmatched to any gene: 5. The CDR3 spells CASSAGDRGAETLYF. The CDR3 DNA, read in part, is TGTGCCAGCAGTGCCGGGGACAGGGGAGCAGAAACGCTGTAT.

Notes on this clone: Germline and genes here are mouse. The read terminates 1 residue ahead of where the CDR3 ends, so the germline J gene completes it. This chain connects TRBV16 to TRBJ2-4; 8 positions match TRBD2. The CDR3 has 14 residues. Germline CDR1 SGHSA, CDR2 FRNQAP. V lost 5 bases, J lost 7 bases, and 8 bases stayed unmatched. The sequenced part of the CDR3 DNA is TGTGCAAGCAGCGCCAAGGGGGGGGCTCACACCTTGTAC. This encodes CASSAKGGAHTLY. The whole CDR3 reads CASSAKGGAHTLYF.

With regard to this clone: These gene names are mouse names. The read comes to an end 1 residue before the CDR3 does, leaving the germline J gene to fill in the end. V is TRBV5 and J is TRBJ2-5; D ambiguous. Germline CDR1 and CDR2: LGHNA and YNLKQL (reference sequence). This CDR3 comprises 15 residues. Trimming stripped 0 bases from V and 0 bases from J, with 7 bases between. The covered CDR3 bases are TGTGCCAGCAGCCAAGAGGGCATTAACCAAGACACCCAGTAC. Encoded protein: CASSQEGINQDTQY. The CDR3 in its entirety is CASSQEGINQDTQYF.

As for this clone: Gene names are mouse gene names. From the germline J gene comes the end of the CDR3, since the read stops 1 residue before it. The chain combines TRBV13-2 with TRBJ1-2, with D possibly being TRBD1 (6 bases). The CDR3 runs to 15 residues. The germline CDR1 and CDR2 sequences are NNHNN and SYGAGS (reference sequence). Trimming pared 1 base from V and 0 bases from J, leaving 10 bases between. CDR3 DNA (partial): TGTGCCAGCGGTGATCCGGGACATTCAAACTCCGACTACACC. Its protein is CASGDPGHSNSDYT. The full CDR3 protein is CASGDPGHSNSDYTF.

The sample holds a few counts of this clone. Gene labels here are mouse ones. The read finishes 1 residue shy of the CDR3 end, and the germline J gene is used to complete it. The V and J genes are TRBV23 and TRBJ2-7; the table names TRBD1, a call not compared with the DNA. This CDR3 region has 13 residues. The germline V gene encodes CDR1 KGHTA and CDR2 FQNQQP. The CDR3 is CSSSWDRAYEQYF. CDR3 bases read: TGCTCCAGCAGTTGGGACAGGGCCTATGAACAGTAC.

As concerns this clone: The germline and genes are mouse ones. Coverage ceases 1 residue before the CDR3 finishes, and the germline J gene fills in the end. The rearrangement joins TRBV26 to TRBJ2-3; no firm D call. V was pared by 4 bases and J by 0 bases, with 8 bases between. The CDR3 spans 14 residues. Germline V gene data show CDR1 as KGHPV and CDR2 as FQNQEV (reference sequence). CDR3 region: CASSHSDSAETLYF. CDR3 DNA (partial): TGTGCCAGCAGTCACTCGGACAGTGCAGAAACGCTGTAT.

To note about this clone: Gene names are mouse gene names. The CDR3 end lies 1 residue beyond the end of the read and is filled in from the germline J gene. The chain recombines TRBV13-2 with TRBJ2-1; either TRBD1 or TRBD2 may supply D (5 bases each). Deletions cut 3 bases from V and 3 bases from J, with 10 bases between. This CDR3 region has 14 residues. CDR1 is NNHNN and CDR2 is SYGAGS in the germline V gene (reference sequence). The sequenced part of the CDR3 DNA is TGTGCCAGCGGTGGCCGGGGCAGCTATGCTGAGCAGTTC. Translating it yields CASGGRGSYAEQF. The complete CDR3 sequence is CASGGRGSYAEQFF.

A remark on this clone: Gene names denote mouse genes. CDR3 DNA, as far as it was read: TGTGCCAGCAGCCCCGGGGGGGCGCGAGACACCCAGTAC. This encodes CASSPGGARDTQY. The full CDR3 is CASSPGGARDTQYF. The chain carries TRBV5 and TRBJ2-5; 8 bases fit TRBD2. The CDR3 end is not reached by the read, which stops 1 residue before it; the germline J gene fills it in. Germline CDR1 reads LGHNA; CDR2 reads YNLKQL (reference sequence). V was clipped by 4 bases and J by 5 bases; unmatched bases: 5. This CDR3 comprises 14 residues.